This T cell receptor beta chain appears in the sequencing data of a study of blood T cell repertoires in COVID-19. For the study at large: Acute and convalescent COVID-19 specimens originated in the United States, Italy and Spain. T cells, B-cell-depleted T cells, or PBMCs supplied cDNA or gDNA.

Sequencing was performed with immunoSEQ multiplex PCR; in TCRdb, only in-frame clones are kept and a portion is missing. The data hold 180,000 or so clones, with 82% observed a single time. Trimming at V came to 4 bases and at J to 3 bases, leaving 3 bases not matched to a gene. The CDR3 runs 13 residues. CDR1 and CDR2 from the germline V gene are SGHTS and YDEGEE. This chain joins TRBV5-8 and TRBJ1-1; 7 nucleotides agree with TRBD1. Material for sequencing was peripheral blood. The TCR sequence derives from a woman in her 70s with acute or convalescent COVID-19. The DNA for the CDR3 is TGTGCCAGCAGCAGTCAGGGGGACACTGAAGCTTTCTTT. Translation: CASSSQGDTEAFF.